Below, 10 T cell receptor beta chains from the same sample are listed, as sequenced in a study of blood T cells in healthy people across ages. A second about 6 to 12 cycle PCR used barcoded and J-beta primers. TCRdb reprocessed the 5' RACE reads via MiXCR and lists one record per CDR3 protein. Here the sample spans about 680,000 distinct CDR3 sequences, approximately 50% being singletons. The sample taken for sequencing was blood. The receptors stem from a woman aged 55-69 years in good health.

J is TRBJ2-1 and V is TRBV29-1, with 9 bases aligning to TRBD2. The germline gives CDR1 SQVTM, CDR2 ANQGSEA. The V gene end was trimmed by 0 bases and the J gene end by 11 bases; junction bases not matched to a gene: 5. This CDR3 has 13 amino acids. The CDR3 nucleotides read TGCAGCGTTGAAGACGGGCTAGCGGGGCAGCAGTTCTTC. It encodes CSVEDGLAGQQFF.

This clonotype was counted a few times. The chain uses TRBV6-5 and TRBJ1-2, with TRBD1 identical over 8 bases. The CDR3 runs to 15 residues. V was clipped by 5 bases and J by 4 bases; unmatched bases: 9. Per germline, CDR1 MNHEY and CDR2 SVGAGI. CDR3 loop: CASSRTGSLLYGYTF. The CDR3 DNA follows: TGTGCCAGCAGTCGGACAGGGAGCCTTCTCTATGGCTACACCTTC.

The chain has TRBV29-1 and TRBJ2-3, with no clear D. V lost 8 bases and J 4 bases, leaving 7 bases between the germline ends. The CDR3 contains 10 residues. Per germline, CDR1 SQVTM and CDR2 ANQGSEA. CDR3: CSSGPDTQYF. CDR3 DNA: TGCAGCTCCGGACCAGATACGCAGTATTTT.

The rearrangement links TRBV10-3 to TRBJ1-1; unclear D gene. CDR3 length: 14 amino acids. V lost 8 bases, J lost 3 bases, and 16 bases lay in between. The germline V gene has CDR1 ENHRY and CDR2 SYGVKD. The CDR3 nucleotides are TGTGCCATCTCGAAGAGACTGTCCGACACTGAAGCTTTCTTT. Encoded protein: CAISKRLSDTEAFF.

The chain couples TRBV4-3 to TRBJ1-2; 7 nucleotides match TRBD1. From germline, CDR1 is LGHNA and CDR2 YSLEER. The CDR3 is 15 residues long. Trimming at V came to 1 base and at J to 8 bases, leaving 10 bases not matched to a gene. The CDR3 reads CASSQGGSGQDGYTF. The CDR3 DNA reads TGCGCCAGCAGCCAAGGGGGGTCAGGACAGGACGGCTACACCTTC.

Many counts were recorded for this clonotype. V usage is TRBV29-1 and J usage is TRBJ2-7; 9 nucleotides align to TRBD1. J lost 1 base, V lost 4 bases, and 14 bases had no gene match. Germline CDR1 and CDR2: SQVTM and ANQGSEA. There are 17 residues in the CDR3. CDR3 loop: CSVVGRARDRASYEQYF. For the CDR3, the DNA is TGCAGCGTTGTCGGACGAGCTAGGGACAGGGCGTCCTACGAGCAGTACTTC.

The chain joins TRBV4-3 to TRBJ1-2; tentative D call: TRBD1 (6 bases). The length of the CDR3 is 14 residues. Trimming pared 0 bases from V and 4 bases from J, leaving 9 bases between. From germline, CDR1 is LGHNA and CDR2 YSLEER. CDR3 nucleotide sequence: TGCGCCAGCAGCCAAGAGACAGGACTCTATGGCTACACCTTC. It yields the protein CASSQETGLYGYTF.

This clonotype was counted once. The chain carries TRBV11-2 and TRBJ1-1; TRBD1 agrees at 9 bases. The CDR3 spans 18 residues. V lost 5 bases, J lost 0 bases, and 13 bases stayed unmatched. Germline V gives CDR1 SGHAT, CDR2 FQNNGV. The CDR3 region is CASSPWTGATDLNTEAFF. DNA of the CDR3: TGTGCCAGCAGCCCATGGACAGGGGCCACCGATTTGAACACTGAAGCTTTCTTT.

V usage is TRBV11-2 and J usage is TRBJ2-5; D uncertain. The V end was cut by 7 bases, the J end by 4 bases, with 16 bases between. CDR3 length equals 14 residues. Germline V gene lookup returns CDR1 SGHAT and CDR2 FQNNGV. CDR3 protein: CASKEGRPLETQYF. CDR3 DNA sequence: TGTGCCAGCAAGGAAGGTAGACCCTTAGAGACCCAGTACTTC.

The table lists this clonotype with many counts. V and J are TRBV5-1 and TRBJ2-7, with TRBD1 matching over 8 bases. Germline CDR1 reads SGHRS; CDR2 reads YFSETQ. This CDR3 spans 15 amino acids. Trimming at V came to 2 bases and at J to 4 bases, leaving 8 bases not matched to a gene. The CDR3 nucleotides read TGCGCCAGCAGCTTATTGGGCAGGGGGCCATACGAGCAGTACTTC. Its translation is CASSLLGRGPYEQYF.